One sample yielded the 20 T cell receptor beta chains listed below, sequenced in a study of OX40 agonist ivuxolimab in advanced cancers. This table comes from immunoSEQ multiplex PCR, and its TCRdb copy is limited to in-frame clones, with some not included. The sample contains about 58,000 clones, roughly 83% of which appear only once. The sequencing used CD4+ or CD8+ T cells sorted from blood, collected in a trial of the OX40 agonist ivuxolimab. These TCRs come from an adult with an advanced solid tumor such as melanoma, head and neck, liver or kidney cancer.

This chain's CDR3 is CASSWGQTRDGYTF. The CDR3 bases are TGCGCCAGCAGCTGGGGACAGACGAGGGATGGCTACACCTTC. This chain uses TRBV5-1 with TRBJ1-2; 7 nucleotides line up with TRBD1. The junction had 8 bases not matched to a gene; V was cut back by 3 bases and J by 6 bases. The germline V gene has CDR1 SGHRS and CDR2 YFSETQ. The CDR3 is 14 amino acids.

The CDR3 protein is CASSDRTWANVLTF. The DNA for the CDR3 is TGTGCCAGCAGTGACCGTACTTGGGCCAACGTCCTGACTTTC. This sequence joins TRBV6-1 and TRBJ2-6; D is unresolved. Per the germline V gene, CDR1 is MNHNS and CDR2 is SASEGT. The length of the CDR3 is 14 residues. Trimming took 3 bases from V and 5 from J, leaving 8 bases between them.

The V and J genes are TRBV28 and TRBJ1-2, with TRBD1 matching over 8 bases. There are 12 residues in the CDR3. V gave up 7 bases and J gave up 7 bases; unmatched junction bases: 5. Germline V lookup: CDR1 MDHEN, CDR2 SYDVKM. The CDR3 DNA follows: TGTGCCAGCAAGGGGCAGGGGGCTGGCTACACCTTC. It encodes CASKGQGAGYTF.

The rearrangement links TRBV10-3 to TRBJ1-1; TRBD1 agrees at 7 bases. Germline trimming cut 11 bases from V and 3 bases from J; bases unmatched to any gene: 3. CDR1 and CDR2 from the germline V gene are ENHRY and SYGVKD. The CDR3 is made up of 11 amino acids. The CDR3 DNA reads as TGTGCCTCGACAGGGTACACTGAAGCTTTCTTT. Amino acids: CASTGYTEAFF.

The CDR3 nucleotides are TGCGCCAGCAGCCAAGACCAGGGCTCTGGAAACACCATATATTTT. It encodes CASSQDQGSGNTIYF. The rearrangement joins TRBV4-1 to TRBJ1-3; TRBD1 is a possible D gene (5 bases). V gave up 0 bases and J gave up 0 bases, with 6 bases separating them. The CDR3 length is 15 residues. Germline loops: CDR1 MGHRA, CDR2 YSYEKL.

V is TRBV7-2 and J is TRBJ1-5; D might be TRBD1 (5 bases). The ends were cut back, 5 bases at V and 4 bases at J, with 18 bases in the middle. Germline lookup yields CDR1 SGHTA and CDR2 FQGNSA. This CDR3 spans 16 amino acids. CDR3 DNA sequence: TGTGCCAGCAGCCGAACCGGGATGGGGGGAAATCAGCCCCAGCATTTT. Amino acids: CASSRTGMGGNQPQHF.

J is TRBJ1-1 and V is TRBV4-3; a weak D match, TRBD1 (5 bases). Between the trimmed V and J ends, which lost 3 bases and 9 bases, there was a span of 17 bases. CDR3 size: 14 residues. Germline CDR1 and CDR2: LGHNA and YSLEER. The CDR3: CASSHAGGMGQAFF. The CDR3 region has the DNA TGCGCCAGCAGCCACGCCGGGGGTATGGGCCAAGCTTTCTTT.

V is TRBV2 and J is TRBJ1-5; 8 bases are a match to TRBD1. This CDR3 contains 13 residues. Germline-derived CDR1 and CDR2 are SNHLY and FYNNEI. V lost 8 bases to trimming and J lost 6 bases; unmatched junction nucleotides: 6. The CDR3 loop reads CASLTGGGQPQHF. The CDR3 DNA reads as TGTGCCAGCCTAACAGGGGGTGGTCAGCCCCAGCATTTT.

The chain uses TRBV25-1 and TRBJ2-7; D may be TRBD1 or TRBD2 (5 bases each). CDR1 and CDR2 (germline): MGHDK, SYGVNS. The CDR3 runs to 14 residues. V dropped 5 bases and J dropped 2 bases, with 13 bases sitting between them. The CDR3 DNA reads TGTGCCAGCAGTAACCGGGACGTTGCCTACGAGCAGTACTTC. Its translation: CASSNRDVAYEQYF.

The chain recombines TRBV6-5 with TRBJ1-5; possible D gene TRBD1, 5 bases. The CDR3 consists of 13 residues. Per germline, CDR1 MNHEY and CDR2 SVGAGI. V gave up 6 bases and J gave up 7 bases, with 13 bases separating them. This CDR3 is CASRDTRDQPQHF. In DNA form, the CDR3 reads TGTGCCAGCAGGGACACAAGGGACCAGCCCCAGCATTTT.

V gene TRBV28 combines with J gene TRBJ2-5, with 10 bases that match TRBD2. CDR1 MDHEN and CDR2 SYDVKM come from the germline V gene. CDR3 length: 15 amino acids. V trimming: 5 bases; J trimming: 2 bases; junction bases outside the gene matches: 5. The DNA of the CDR3 is TGTGCCAGCAGTGGGGCTAGCGGGGGACAAGAGACCCAGTACTTC. The encoded protein is CASSGASGGQETQYF.

In this sample, this clone turned up a few times. The chain uses TRBV28 and TRBJ2-5, with 10 bases matching TRBD1. The CDR3 extends over 16 amino acids. CDR1 and CDR2 (germline): MDHEN, SYDVKM. The J segment lost 4 bases and the V segment lost 5 bases, leaving 10 bases of the junction unmatched. CDR3 in amino acids: CASSKPGQGSGETQYF. The CDR3 DNA reads TGTGCCAGCAGTAAACCGGGACAGGGGTCGGGAGAGACCCAGTACTTC.

V usage is TRBV5-1 and J usage is TRBJ2-2; 7 bases align to TRBD1. The V and J ends lost 4 bases and 4 bases, in that order; junction bases with no gene match: 4. The CDR3 is 14 amino acids. The germline V gene encodes CDR1 SGHRS and CDR2 YFSETQ. Written as DNA, the CDR3 is TGCGCCAGCAGCGCCCGACAGGGCACCGGGGAGCTGTTTTTT. Translation: CASSARQGTGELFF.

The J gene is TRBJ2-3, the V gene TRBV7-9; D is possibly TRBD1 (6 bases). Germline V gene data show CDR1 as SEHNR and CDR2 as FQNEAQ (reference sequence). V lost 9 bases and J lost 1, with 17 bases in between. CDR3 length: 15 amino acids. The CDR3 DNA reads as TGTGCCAGTCTCGTTACAGGGAGAGGCACAGATACGCAGTATTTT. Amino acids: CASLVTGRGTDTQYF.

J is TRBJ1-3 and V is TRBV4-3; 8 nucleotides match TRBD1. Losses at the gene ends were 3 bases for V and 4 bases for J; bases not matched to a gene: 5. Germline V gene data show CDR1 as LGHNA and CDR2 as YSLEER. The CDR3 length is 15 residues. DNA for the CDR3: TGCGCCAGCAGCCAGACAGGGGAGTCCGGAAACACCATATATTTT. It is translated as CASSQTGESGNTIYF.

The V and J genes are TRBV6-4 and TRBJ1-1, with 7 nucleotides matching TRBD1. Germline CDR1 is MRHNA and CDR2 is SNTAGT. There are 13 residues in the CDR3. J lost 4 bases, V lost 5 bases, and 4 bases had no gene match. The CDR3, as DNA: TGTGCCAGCAGTAGGCAGGGGGGCACTGAAGCTTTCTTT. Translated, it gives CASSRQGGTEAFF.

The sample holds one count of this clone. This chain links TRBV11-2 with TRBJ1-2; D is unclear. This CDR3 region has 17 residues. Trimming took 8 bases from V and 3 from J, leaving 25 bases between them. Germline assignment: CDR1 SGHAT and CDR2 FQNNGV. CDR3 bases: TGTGCCAGCGCTCCGGGTGCGGTCGTCGCAGTAGACTATGGCTACACCTTC. Its translation: CASAPGAVVAVDYGYTF. The full variable domain, completed using reference TRBV11-2 and TRBJ1-2, is EAGVAQSPRYKIIEKRQSVAFWCNPISGHATLYWYQQILGQGPKLLIQFQNNGVVDDSQLPKDRFSAERLKGVDSTLKIQPAKLEDSAVYLCASAPGAVVAVDYGYTFGSGTRLTVV.

The sample holds a few counts of this clone. The V and J genes are TRBV5-5 and TRBJ2-3; D is uncertain. There are 12 residues in the CDR3. Trimming removed 0 bases from V and 7 bases from J, with 6 bases in between. Germline V lookup: CDR1 SGHKS, CDR2 YYEKEE (reference sequence). The CDR3 sequence is CASSLEANTQYF. The DNA of the CDR3 is TGTGCCAGCAGCTTGGAGGCGAATACGCAGTATTTT.

In this sample, this clone turned up a few times. J is TRBJ2-5 and V is TRBV7-9, with D perhaps TRBD1 or TRBD2 (5 bases each). V was clipped by 1 base and J by 1 base, with 13 bases between them. Germline V lookup: CDR1 SEHNR, CDR2 FQNEAQ (reference sequence). The CDR3 extends over 16 amino acids. Written as DNA, the CDR3 is TGTGCCAGCAGCTTAGGAATGGGGGTGGCCCAAGAGACCCAGTACTTC. Its translation: CASSLGMGVAQETQYF.

CDR3 loop: CASGLWPGGTEAFF. DNA for the CDR3: TGTGCTAGTGGTCTCTGGCCCGGGGGGACTGAAGCTTTCTTT. The chain joins TRBV12-5 to TRBJ1-1, with D perhaps TRBD1 (5 bases). The germline V gene encodes CDR1 LGHNT and CDR2 FRNRAP. Trimming left V 5 bases short and J 5 bases short, with 15 bases between. The CDR3 has 14 residues.